This TCR beta chain was identified in a study of blood T cell repertoires in COVID-19. Study at large: Whether acute or convalescent, the COVID-19 samples came from the United States, Italy and Spain. PBMCs, B-cell-depleted T cells, or T cells were the source of the cDNA or gDNA that made up the material.

This CDR3 spans 14 amino acids. Germline V gene data show CDR1 as SGHRS and CDR2 as YFSETQ. The V gene lost 4 bases and the J gene lost 0 bases, with 10 bases spanning the gap. As handled by the study authors: Reference gene primer amplification in the assay estimated nucleated cell counts. TCRdb's table, derived via immunoSEQ multiplex PCR, lists solely in-frame clones and lacks some. That table is the source of V, J and clone size, and D and trimming were worked out from the DNA. Of around 300,000 clones in the sample, around 85% were seen once. The TCR sequence derives from a woman between 65 and 79 years old with acute or convalescent COVID-19. V is TRBV5-1 and J is TRBJ1-1; no clear D gene. The material sequenced was peripheral blood. CDR3 in amino acids: CASSPGGLNTEAFF. Written as DNA, the CDR3 is TGCGCCAGCAGCCCAGGTGGGCTGAACACTGAAGCTTTCTTT.